The clone carrying this TCR beta chain has a handful of counts. No antigen is known for it. These data originate in a study of T cell repertoires in cytomegalovirus infection. Study findings and constraints: Cumulative public TCR beta family frequency identified carriers of CMV plus the relevant HLA.

Germline V gives CDR1 MNHEY, CDR2 SVGAGI. J was trimmed by 0 bases and V by 0 bases; bases with no gene match: 1. The CDR3 extends over 15 amino acids. A single record per CDR3 protein comes from TCRdb applying MiXCR to the reads. The table lists around 310,000 distinct CDR3 sequences, about a sixth of them singletons. This clonotype was sampled from a human donor in good health (CMV status not recorded). Some clones in this sample may be carry-over from other donors' samples. The sequencing input was PBMCs. The genes are TRBV6-5 and TRBJ1-2, with 7 nucleotides matching TRBD1. CDR3 coding DNA: TGTGCCAGCAGTTACTCGGACAGGACTAACTATGGCTACACCTTC. Translated: CASSYSDRTNYGYTF.